These T cell receptor beta chains were read from a single sample in a study of cytomegalovirus exposure and HLA in healthy donors. Sequenced by immunoSEQ multiplex PCR; TCRdb stores in-frame clones only, minus some. The profile shows about 230,000 clones, approximately 90% of them singletons. Sample: PBMCs. These receptors were collected from a woman under 30 in good health and CMV-seronegative. The CDR3 runs from the conserved cysteine through the conserved F or W. The D gene is left open where the match is weak. Clone size is stated in some rows and not others, as once, few, many or a class when expanded.

>.|.|TRBJ2-7|TRBV6-6|13
TGTGCCAGCTCCCGGGACACACCCTACGAGCAGTACTTC
CASSRDTPYEQYF
>.|.|TRBJ2-2|TRBV4-1|17
TGCGCCAGCAGCCAAGACCCCCCCAACTCCAGGGCCGGGGAGCTGTTTTTT
CASSQDPPNSRAGELFF
>.|.|TRBJ1-5|TRBV18|17
TGTGCCAGCTCACCAAAGGGCGCAGGGTTCGGCAATCAGCCCCAGCATTTT
CASSPKGAGFGNQPQHF
>.|TRBD1|TRBJ2-7|TRBV10-1|12
TGCGCCAGTAGCGACAGGGGGTACGAGCAGTACTTC
CASSDRGYEQYF
>.|TRBD2|TRBJ2-1|TRBV4-1|17
TGCGCCAGCAGCCATGAATCGACTAGCGGACCTACGAATGAGCAGTTCTTC
CASSHESTSGPTNEQFF
>.|.|TRBJ2-7|TRBV11-3|14
TGTGCCAGCAGCTCATGGCCGGGAAACTACGAGCAGTACTTC
CASSSWPGNYEQYF
>once|TRBD1|TRBJ1-3|TRBV11-2|15
TGTGCCAGCAGCTTCCTAAGGGGGCGTGGAAACACCATATATTTT
CASSFLRGRGNTIYF
>.|TRBD1|TRBJ2-2|TRBV29-1|14
TGCAGCGTCCGGACAGGGGGGACCACCGGGGAGCTGTTTTTT
CSVRTGGTTGELFF
>few|.|TRBJ1-1|TRBV6-5|13
TGTGCCAGCAGCACCCCTCTCTTAGTTAAAGCTTTCTTT
CASSTPLLVKAFF
>once|.|TRBJ2-7|TRBV4-3|16
TGCGCCAGCAGCCAAGATCTGGGGCAGGGAACATACGAGCAGTACTTC
CASSQDLGQGTYEQYF
>.|.|TRBJ1-3|TRBV2|17
TGTGCCAGCAGTGGGCTATGGTCACTATCGGCCGGAAACACCATATATTTT
CASSGLWSLSAGNTIYF
>.|.|TRBJ2-2|TRBV2|15
TGTGCCAGCAGTGATGGGGGCGCGGGCACCGGGGAGCTGTTTTTT
CASSDGGAGTGELFF
>.|.|TRBJ2-5|TRBV7-2|18
TGTGCCAGCAGCTTAAAGGGTCGCGGGGGCGGGAGAGTAGAGACCCAGTACTTC
CASSLKGRGGGRVETQYF
>.|TRBD2|TRBJ2-7|TRBV5-1|15
TGCGCCAGCAGCATCGGACTAGCGGCAGCCTACGAGCAGTACTTC
CASSIGLAAAYEQYF
>once|TRBD1|TRBJ2-7|TRBV4-2|14
TGTGCCAGCAGCCAGCCGGGACAGAACTACGAGCAGTACTTC
CASSQPGQNYEQYF
>.|TRBD2|TRBJ2-1|TRBV5-4|16
TGTGCCAGCAGCTTGGCGGCTAGCGGCTCCTACAATGAGCAGTTCTTC
CASSLAASGSYNEQFF
>few|.|TRBJ1-3|TRBV9|14
TGTGCCAGCAGCGTAGCGGCAGGCGAGAACACCATATATTTT
CASSVAAGENTIYF
>.|TRBD1|TRBJ1-2|TRBV14|14
TGTGCCAGCAGCCGAGGGACAGGGGAGTATGGCTACACCTTC
CASSRGTGEYGYTF
>.|TRBD1|TRBJ1-6|TRBV10-2|18
TGCGCCAGCAGTCCCCTTCGACAGGGCCCCTTCTATAATTCACCCCTCCACTTT
CASSPLRQGPFYNSPLHF
>.|.|TRBJ1-5|TRBV5-6|14
TGTGCCAGCAGCTTTAACAGGATGGGTCAGCCCCAGCATTTT
CASSFNRMGQPQHF
>.|.|TRBJ1-1|TRBV5-4|15
TGTGCCAGCAGCCACAACAGGGCGTGGAACACTGAAGCTTTCTTT
CASSHNRAWNTEAFF
>.|.|TRBJ2-7|TRBV4-3|15
TGCGCCAGCAGCCAAGGGGCAGACAGGAGGTACGAGCAGTACTTC
CASSQGADRRYEQYF
>.|.|TRBJ1-6|TRBV9|14
TGTGCCAGCAGCGTAGTTTCCGGTAATTCACCCCTCCACTTT
CASSVVSGNSPLHF
>.|.|TRBJ2-5|TRBV9|16
TGTGCCAGCAGTCTATCTACAGGGGGGGGACGAGAGACCCAGTACTTC
CASSLSTGGGRETQYF
>.|TRBD1|TRBJ1-2|TRBV5-4|15
TGTGCCAGCAGCCCCGGACAGGGGGGCAACTATGGCTACACCTTC
CASSPGQGGNYGYTF
>.|.|TRBJ2-7|TRBV5-6|14
TGTGCCAGCAGCTTCGCCGCTAGCTCCTACGAGCAGTACTTC
CASSFAASSYEQYF
>.|.|TRBJ2-7|TRBV6-1|14
TGTGCCAGCAGTGATGACAGGTTCGCCTACGAGCAGTACTTC
CASSDDRFAYEQYF
>.|.|TRBJ2-7|TRBV7-2|13
TGTGCCAGCAGCTTAGCGAGTGCCTACGAGCAGTACTTC
CASSLASAYEQYF
>.|TRBD1|TRBJ2-3|TRBV29-1|14
TGCAGCGCTGACAGGGGCCCGCTGGCAGATACGCAGTATTTT
CSADRGPLADTQYF
>.|.|TRBJ2-5|TRBV5-4|16
TGTGCCAGCAGCCAATTGGGGGGAGAACCACAAGAGACCCAGTACTTC
CASSQLGGEPQETQYF
>.|TRBD1|TRBJ1-1|TRBV4-2|13
TGTGCCAGCAGCCGCGGGACAGACACTGAAGCTTTCTTT
CASSRGTDTEAFF
>once|.|TRBJ1-1|TRBV11-2|13
TGTGCCAGCAGCTTCAGGGTAAACACTGAAGCTTTCTTT
CASSFRVNTEAFF
>.|TRBD1|TRBJ1-2|TRBV5-6|18
TGTGCCAGCAGCCCGATCCGGGACAGGGGGCTACGGAACTATGGCTACACCTTC
CASSPIRDRGLRNYGYTF
>.|.|TRBJ2-7|TRBV9|15
TGTGCCAGCAGCGTCGGTGGTACTAGATCCTACGAGCAGTACTTC
CASSVGGTRSYEQYF
>.|TRBD2|TRBJ2-5|TRBV4-2|18
TGTGCCAGCAGCCAAGCGACTAGCGGGGGGGCAGGACAAGAGACCCAGTACTTC
CASSQATSGGAGQETQYF
>.|.|TRBJ2-1|TRBV5-6|16
TGTGCCAGCAGCTTGCCCACAAGGGACTTTGCCCATGAGCAGTTCTTC
CASSLPTRDFAHEQFF
>.|TRBD2|TRBJ2-2|TRBV7-9|16
TGTGCCAGCAGCTTCCCGGGACTAGAGAACACCGGGGAGCTGTTTTTT
CASSFPGLENTGELFF
>.|.|TRBJ2-5|TRBV6-6|14
TGTGCCAGCAGTTGGACATTACCACAAGAGACCCAGTACTTC
CASSWTLPQETQYF
>.|TRBD2|TRBJ2-1|TRBV10-1|16
TGCGCCAGCAGTGAGTCGTCTAGCGGGAGGGCCTGGGAGCAGTTCTTC
CASSESSSGRAWEQFF
>.|TRBD1|TRBJ2-1|TRBV2|14
TGTGCCAGCAGCGCTCGGACAGGCAACAATGAGCAGTTCTTC
CASSARTGNNEQFF
>.|.|TRBJ2-7|TRBV2|12
TGTGCCAGCAGTAGAGACAGCTACGAGCAGTACTTC
CASSRDSYEQYF
>.|.|TRBJ1-2|TRBV19|15
TGTGCCAGTAGTACTAACCTCAGGATGTCCTGGGGCTACACCTTC
CASSTNLRMSWGYTF
>.|.|TRBJ1-1|TRBV6-6|15
TGTGCCAGCAGTTCCCCAACGGGGGGGAAGACTGAAGCTTTCTTT
CASSSPTGGKTEAFF
>.|TRBD1|TRBJ2-7|TRBV27|15
TGTGCCAGCAGGCTCGGACAGGGGCTTTACTACGAGCAGTACTTC
CASRLGQGLYYEQYF
>.|.|TRBJ2-7|TRBV5-6|13
TGTGCCAGCAGCTTGGGACTCCCTTACGAGCAGTACTTC
CASSLGLPYEQYF
>.|TRBD2|TRBJ2-3|TRBV27|17
TGTGCCAGCAGTTCGATAGGCCTAGCGGGGAGCACAGATACGCAGTATTTT
CASSSIGLAGSTDTQYF
>.|.|TRBJ1-2|TRBV11-3|15
TGTGCCAGCAGCCTAGGACAGTCAAGCAACTATGGCTACACCTTC
CASSLGQSSNYGYTF
>.|TRBD1|TRBJ1-1|TRBV7-2|14
TGTGCCAGTAACAGGGGCGGAGTGAACACTGAAGCTTTCTTT
CASNRGGVNTEAFF
>.|.|TRBJ1-4|TRBV18|16
TGTGCCAGCTCACGGGGCAGGACAGCAACTAATGAAAAACTGTTTTTT
CASSRGRTATNEKLFF
>.|.|TRBJ2-2|TRBV7-3|13
TGTGCCAGCAGCCAAACCCTGACCGGGGAACTGTTTTTT
CASSQTLTGELFF
>.|.|TRBJ2-7|TRBV15|15
TGTGCCACCAGCAGAGATATTCAAGGAGGATCCGAGCAGTACTTC
CATSRDIQGGSEQYF
>.|.|TRBJ2-5|TRBV14|15
TGTGCCAGCAGCCAAGGGTACAGGCGTCAAGAGACCCAGTACTTC
CASSQGYRRQETQYF
>.|TRBD1|TRBJ1-1|TRBV7-9|14
TGTGCCAGCAGAAAAGGGGGCTTGGGGACTGAAGCTTTCTTT
CASRKGGLGTEAFF
>.|.|TRBJ2-5|TRBV5-8|13
TGTGCCAGCAGCCCTTACGGGTTTGAGACCCAGTACTTC
CASSPYGFETQYF